The sequence of this T cell receptor (beta chain) was determined in a study of T cell responses to AZD1222 COVID-19 vaccine. Germline V gene data show CDR1 as MNHEY and CDR2 as SMNVEV (reference sequence). This CDR3 region has 15 residues. V was shortened by 2 bases and J by 6 bases, with 14 bases between the two germline ends. Profiling relied on immunoSEQ multiplex PCR, and the TCRdb table lists in-frame clones only, not all of them. The sample carries roughly 150,000 clones, 90% to 95% recorded once. The specimen comprised peripheral blood, sampled on day 0 of AZD1222 vaccination. This clonotype was obtained from an adult in good health. The rearrangement joins TRBV27 to TRBJ1-5, with D uncertain. CDR3 nucleotide sequence: TGTGCCAGCAGTTTAATAGGGTCCTACCCTCAGCCCCAGCATTTT. As protein: CASSLIGSYPQPQHF.